The 3 T cell receptor beta chains listed next were all sequenced from one sample in a study of T cell responses to AZD1222 COVID-19 vaccine. The protocol was immunoSEQ multiplex PCR, while the TCRdb copy is restricted to in-frame clones and leaves out a portion. The sample lists tens of thousands of clones, about 87% occurring once. This specimen consisted of peripheral blood, obtained on day 0 of AZD1222 vaccination. These receptors came from an adult in good health.

The CDR3: CASSPRGEETQYF. CDR3 DNA sequence: TGTGCCAGCAGCCCCCGGGGGGAGGAGACCCAGTACTTC. This rearrangement joins TRBV6-5 to TRBJ2-5; TRBD2 matches at 7 bases. The CDR3 runs 13 residues. The V gene's germline CDR1 is MNHEY and CDR2 SVGAGI. Germline trimming cut 6 bases from V and 5 bases from J; bases unmatched to any gene: 6.

The chain employs TRBV10-3 and TRBJ1-2; TRBD1 matches 9 bases. The germline CDR1 and CDR2 sequences are ENHRY and SYGVKD. This CDR3 is 16 amino acids long. The V gene end was trimmed by 1 base and the J gene end by 4 bases; junction bases not matched to a gene: 7. The CDR3 spells CAISEFRTGASYGYTF. DNA of the CDR3: TGTGCCATCAGTGAGTTCCGGACAGGGGCGAGCTATGGCTACACCTTC.

The chain employs TRBV28 and TRBJ2-7; D might be TRBD1 (6 bases). The CDR3 spans 16 residues. V lost 5 bases and J lost 3, with 20 bases in between. Germline CDR1 reads MDHEN; CDR2 reads SYDVKM. Here the CDR3 DNA reads TGTGCCAGCAGTCCGGTTGCCGGGACAAAATACTACGAGCAGTACTTC. It yields the protein CASSPVAGTKYYEQYF.